A single sample gave rise to the 7 T cell receptor beta chains below, sequenced in a study of blood T cell repertoires in COVID-19. Profiling relied on immunoSEQ multiplex PCR, and the TCRdb table lists in-frame clones only, not all of them. The data contain roughly 260,000 clones, under 95% of them singletons. The sequenced sample consisted of PBMCs or T cells enriched from blood (not recorded which). All receptors derive from a woman aged 18-29 years who had recovered from COVID-19.

The CDR3 here is CASSLDSVNEQFF. CDR3 nucleotides: TGTGCCAGCAGCTTAGATTCAGTCAATGAGCAGTTCTTC. The chain couples TRBV11-3 to TRBJ2-1; no clear D gene. V gave up 0 bases and J gave up 6 bases, with 6 bases separating them. Per germline, CDR1 SGHNT and CDR2 YENEEA. The CDR3 runs 13 residues.

This sequence joins TRBV3-1 (or the pseudogene TRBV3-2) and TRBJ2-7; D is possibly TRBD2 (5 bases). This CDR3 is built from 20 residues. Germline V gene data show CDR1 as LGHDT and CDR2 as YNNKEL (reference sequence). V gave up 0 bases and J gave up 0 bases, with 24 bases separating them. CDR3 in amino acids: CASSQELARDPEKRSYEQYF. The CDR3 region has the DNA TGTGCCAGCAGCCAAGAGTTGGCGAGGGATCCTGAAAAGCGCTCCTACGAGCAGTACTTC.

The chain uses TRBV4-2 and TRBJ2-2; TRBD2 aligns across 10 bases. J gave up 6 bases and V 3 bases, and 10 bases lay outside the gene matches. The CDR3 runs to 17 residues. The germline gives CDR1 LGHNA, CDR2 YNFKEQ. The CDR3 loop reads CASSQALAGVGAGELFF. CDR3 sequence (DNA): TGTGCCAGCAGCCAGGCCCTAGCGGGGGTAGGTGCCGGGGAGCTGTTTTTT.

The rearrangement uses TRBV5-1 and TRBJ2-1; D unresolved. The CDR3 totals 15 residues. Trimming removed 4 bases from V and 1 base from J, with 12 bases in between. Germline V gives CDR1 SGHRS, CDR2 YFSETQ. CDR3 in DNA: TGCGCCAGCAGCCTTAGTGTCGGTTCCTACAATGAGCAGTTCTTC. The encoded protein is CASSLSVGSYNEQFF.

J is TRBJ1-3 and V is TRBV10-3; 7 nucleotides align to TRBD1. CDR1 and CDR2 from the germline V gene are ENHRY and SYGVKD. V shed 6 bases, J shed 2 bases, and the junction held 7 bases outside the gene matches. The CDR3 sequence is 15 residues long. Written as DNA, the CDR3 is TGTGCCATCAGCTCGGACAGGACTCCTGGAAACACCATATATTTT. Protein sequence: CAISSDRTPGNTIYF.

V usage is TRBV28 and J usage is TRBJ2-1; D gene ambiguous. CDR3 length: 15 amino acids. The V end was cut by 2 bases, the J end by 0 bases, with 8 bases between. Looked up from germline, CDR1 is MDHEN and CDR2 is SYDVKM. CDR3 in DNA: TGTGCCAGCAGTTTAAACCCAGGCTCCTACAATGAGCAGTTCTTC. Its translation is CASSLNPGSYNEQFF. The full variable domain, with the rest looked up from reference TRBV28 and TRBJ2-1, is DVKVTQSSRYLVKRTGEKVFLECVQDMDHENMFWYRQDPGLGLRLIYFSYDVKMKEKGDIPEGYSVSREKKERFSLILESASTNQTSMYLCASSLNPGSYNEQFFGPGTRLTVL.

This clone was found once. J is TRBJ1-1 and V is TRBV4-2; D is undetermined. Germline lookup yields CDR1 LGHNA and CDR2 YNFKEQ. The CDR3 has 13 residues. The ends were cut back, 4 bases at V and 3 bases at J, with 9 bases in the middle. CDR3 protein: CASSPETYTEAFF. The CDR3 DNA reads TGTGCCAGCAGCCCGGAGACCTACACTGAAGCTTTCTTT.